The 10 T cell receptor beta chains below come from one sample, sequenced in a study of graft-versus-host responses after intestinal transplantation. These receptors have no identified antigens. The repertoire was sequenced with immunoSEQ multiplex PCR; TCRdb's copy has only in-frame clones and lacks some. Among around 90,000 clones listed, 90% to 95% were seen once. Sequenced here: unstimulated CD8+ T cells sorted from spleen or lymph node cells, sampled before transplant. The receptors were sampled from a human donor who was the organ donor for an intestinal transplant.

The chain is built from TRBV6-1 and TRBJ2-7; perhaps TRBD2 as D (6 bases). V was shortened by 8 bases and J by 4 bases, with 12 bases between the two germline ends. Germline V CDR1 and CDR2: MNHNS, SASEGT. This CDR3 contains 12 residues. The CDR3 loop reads CASPGLSYEQYF. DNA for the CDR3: TGTGCCAGCCCGGGACTCTCGTACGAGCAGTACTTC.

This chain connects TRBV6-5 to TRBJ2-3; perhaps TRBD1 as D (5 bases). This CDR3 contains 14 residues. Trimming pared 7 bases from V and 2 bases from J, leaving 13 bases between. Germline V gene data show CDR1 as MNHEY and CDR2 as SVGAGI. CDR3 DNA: TGTGCCAGCATCGGGCCAGGGCTCACAGATACGCAGTATTTT. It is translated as CASIGPGLTDTQYF.

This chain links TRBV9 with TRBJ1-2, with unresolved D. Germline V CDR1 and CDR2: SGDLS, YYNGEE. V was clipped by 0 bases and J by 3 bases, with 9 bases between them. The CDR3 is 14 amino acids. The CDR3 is CASSVGGNYYGYTF. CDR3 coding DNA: TGTGCCAGCAGCGTAGGAGGGAACTACTATGGCTACACCTTC. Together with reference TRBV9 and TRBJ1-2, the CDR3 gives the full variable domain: DSGVTQTPKHLITATGQRVTLRCSPRSGDLSVYWYQQSLDQGLQFLIQYYNGEERAKGNILERFSAQQFPDLHSELNLSSLELGDSALYFCASSVGGNYYGYTFGSGTRLTVV.

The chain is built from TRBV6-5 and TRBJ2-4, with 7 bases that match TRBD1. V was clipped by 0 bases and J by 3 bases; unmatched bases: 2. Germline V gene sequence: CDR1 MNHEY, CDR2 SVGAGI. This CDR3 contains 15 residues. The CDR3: CASSYSQGNKNIQYF. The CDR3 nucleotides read TGTGCCAGCAGTTACTCACAGGGGAACAAAAACATTCAGTACTTC.

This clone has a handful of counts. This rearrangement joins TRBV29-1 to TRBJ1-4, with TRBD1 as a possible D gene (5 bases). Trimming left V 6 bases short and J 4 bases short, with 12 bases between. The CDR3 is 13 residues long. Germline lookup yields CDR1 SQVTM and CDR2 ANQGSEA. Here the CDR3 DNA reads TGCAGCGTCGCAGGGTATGGTAATGAAAAACTGTTTTTT. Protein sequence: CSVAGYGNEKLFF.

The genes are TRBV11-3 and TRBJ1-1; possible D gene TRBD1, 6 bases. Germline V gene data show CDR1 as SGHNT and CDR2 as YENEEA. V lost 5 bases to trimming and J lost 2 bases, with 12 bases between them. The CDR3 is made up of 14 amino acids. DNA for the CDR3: TGTGCCAGCAGCGGATGGACAGAAAACACTGAAGCTTTCTTT. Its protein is CASSGWTENTEAFF.

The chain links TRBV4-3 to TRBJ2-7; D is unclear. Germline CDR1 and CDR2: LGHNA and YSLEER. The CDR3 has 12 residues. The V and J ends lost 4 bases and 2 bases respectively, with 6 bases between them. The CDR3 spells CASSPPAYEQYF. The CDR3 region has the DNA TGCGCCAGCAGCCCTCCGGCCTACGAGCAGTACTTC.

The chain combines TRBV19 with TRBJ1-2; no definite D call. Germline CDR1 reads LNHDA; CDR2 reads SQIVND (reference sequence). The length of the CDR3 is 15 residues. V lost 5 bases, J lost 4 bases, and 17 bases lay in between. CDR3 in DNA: TGTGCCAGTAGTCCCTCACTTGGACTCTCCTATGGCTACACCTTC. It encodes CASSPSLGLSYGYTF.

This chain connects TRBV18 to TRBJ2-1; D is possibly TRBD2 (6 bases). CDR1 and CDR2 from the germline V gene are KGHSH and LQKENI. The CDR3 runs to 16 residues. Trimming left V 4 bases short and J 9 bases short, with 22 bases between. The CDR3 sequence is CASSLSSGVGTPEQFF. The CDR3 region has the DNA TGTGCCAGCTCACTTTCGTCGGGGGTCGGGACCCCTGAGCAGTTCTTC.

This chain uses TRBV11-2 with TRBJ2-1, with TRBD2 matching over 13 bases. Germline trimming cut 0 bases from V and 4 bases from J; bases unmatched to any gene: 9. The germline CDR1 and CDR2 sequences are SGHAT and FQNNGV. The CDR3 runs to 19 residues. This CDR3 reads CASSLDPGLAGANYNEQFF. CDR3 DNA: TGTGCCAGCAGCTTAGATCCCGGACTAGCGGGAGCCAATTACAATGAGCAGTTCTTC.